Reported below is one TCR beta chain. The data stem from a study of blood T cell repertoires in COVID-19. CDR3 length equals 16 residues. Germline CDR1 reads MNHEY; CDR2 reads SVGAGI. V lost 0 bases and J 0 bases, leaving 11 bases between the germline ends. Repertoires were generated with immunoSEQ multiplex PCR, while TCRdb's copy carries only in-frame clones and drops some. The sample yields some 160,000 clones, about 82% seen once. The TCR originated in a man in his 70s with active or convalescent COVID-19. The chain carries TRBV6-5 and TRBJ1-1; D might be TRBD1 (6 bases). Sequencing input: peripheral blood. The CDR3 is CASSYSSQGMNTEAFF. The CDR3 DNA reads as TGTGCCAGCAGTTACTCTTCACAGGGCATGAACACTGAAGCTTTCTTT.